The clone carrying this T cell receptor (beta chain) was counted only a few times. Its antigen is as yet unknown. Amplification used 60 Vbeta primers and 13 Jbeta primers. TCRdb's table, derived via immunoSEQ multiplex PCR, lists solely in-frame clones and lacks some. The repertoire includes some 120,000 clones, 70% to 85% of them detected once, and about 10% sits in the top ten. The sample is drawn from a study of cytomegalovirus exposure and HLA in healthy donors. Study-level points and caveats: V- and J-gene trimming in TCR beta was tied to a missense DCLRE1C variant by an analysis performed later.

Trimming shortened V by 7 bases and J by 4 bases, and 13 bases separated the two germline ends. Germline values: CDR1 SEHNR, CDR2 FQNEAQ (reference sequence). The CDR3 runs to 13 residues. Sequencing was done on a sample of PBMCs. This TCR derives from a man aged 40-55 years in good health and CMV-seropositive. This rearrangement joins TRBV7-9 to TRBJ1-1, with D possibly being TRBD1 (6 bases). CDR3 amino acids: CASTPGGGTEAFF. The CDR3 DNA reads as TGTGCCAGCACCCCGGGAGGGGGCACTGAAGCTTTCTTT.